This T cell receptor beta chain is drawn from a study of post-analysis software for immune sequencing data. Points from the study as a whole: TRBV5-6, TRBV5-1 and TRBV20-1 belonged to a set of five TRBV segments that were more frequent in patients than controls. Normalized Chao1 diversity was significantly reduced in patients versus controls.

cDNA libraries for TCR beta contained unique molecular identifiers. One entry per CDR3 protein results from TCRdb running MiXCR on the PCR reads. The sample consists of 750,000 to 900,000 distinct CDR3 sequences, around 45% of them appearing once. V was clipped by 10 bases and J by 2 bases, with 12 bases between them. Germline CDR1 and CDR2: MNHNY and SVGAGI (reference sequence). The CDR3 is 13 residues long. This clonotype was counted only a few times. The antigen is unknown. The sample consisted of blood. The sequence came from a girl aged 10 to 17 with multiple sclerosis. The rearrangement joins TRBV6-6 to TRBJ2-1; D assignment may be TRBD1 or TRBD2 (6 bases each). The CDR3 here is CATKGEAYNEQFF. For the CDR3, the DNA is TGTGCCACAAAGGGGGAGGCCTACAATGAGCAGTTCTTC.